The present entry profiles one T cell receptor beta chain with its context. Primers used in a second PCR of about 6 to 11 cycles were a sample-barcoded 5' primer and a J-beta primer mix. MiXCR was run by TCRdb on the 5' RACE reads, yielding one entry per CDR3 protein. This table holds 1.5 million to 2 million distinct CDR3 sequences, less than 50% found once. The record originates from a study of blood T cells in healthy people across ages. CDR1 is SGHTA, CDR2 FQGNSA, per germline. The CDR3 sequence is 13 residues long. Deletions cut 1 base from V and 8 bases from J, with 11 bases between. Drawn from each donor were 9 to 10 milliliters of peripheral blood.

Specimen: blood. This chain joins TRBV7-2 and TRBJ2-5; D may be TRBD2 (5 bases). This clonotype was sampled from a woman between 40 and 50 years old in good health. CDR3 nucleotide sequence: TGTGCCAGCAGCTTAGAAAGGGAGACAACCCAGTACTTC. It specifies CASSLERETTQYF.